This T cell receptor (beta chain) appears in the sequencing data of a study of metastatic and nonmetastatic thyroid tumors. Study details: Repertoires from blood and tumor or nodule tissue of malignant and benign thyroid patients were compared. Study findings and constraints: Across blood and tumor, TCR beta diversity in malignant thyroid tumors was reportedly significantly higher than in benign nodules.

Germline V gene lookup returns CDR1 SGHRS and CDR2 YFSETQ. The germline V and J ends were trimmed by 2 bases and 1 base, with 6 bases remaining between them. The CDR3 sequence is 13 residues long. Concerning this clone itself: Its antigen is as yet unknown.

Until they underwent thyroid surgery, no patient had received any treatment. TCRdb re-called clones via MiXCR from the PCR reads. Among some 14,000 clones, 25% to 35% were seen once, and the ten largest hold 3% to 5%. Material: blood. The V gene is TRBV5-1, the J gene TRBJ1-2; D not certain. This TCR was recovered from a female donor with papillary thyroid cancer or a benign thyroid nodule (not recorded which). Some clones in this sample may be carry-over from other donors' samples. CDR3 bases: TGCGCCAGCAGCTTTACTGATAACTATGGCTACACCTTC. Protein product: CASSFTDNYGYTF.